The 7 T cell receptor beta chains given below trace back to one sample, sequenced in a study of T cell clonotyping in hematopoietic cell transplantation. This sample's time point: recipient sample about 28 days before transplant, after cytoreduction. Data came from immunoSEQ multiplex PCR; TCRdb stores just in-frame clones and leaves some out. Among approximately 28,000 clones, 80% to 90% were seen once, and the ten largest hold 24%. The sample consisted of peripheral blood mononuclear cells, taken before stem cell transplant. Every receptor here comes from a woman in her fifties or sixties with acute myeloid leukemia. Some clones in this sample may be carry-over from other donors' samples.

The CDR3 region is CASSLSSARNEQFF. In nucleotides, the CDR3 is TGTGCCAGCAGTTTAAGTAGCGCTCGCAATGAGCAGTTCTTC. V usage is TRBV27 and J usage is TRBJ2-1; D might be TRBD2 (5 bases). From germline, CDR1 is MNHEY and CDR2 SMNVEV (reference sequence). Deletions cut 2 bases from V and 6 bases from J, with 11 bases between. The CDR3 contains 14 residues.

The CDR3 here is CASSASGSSYNEQFF. The CDR3 DNA is TGTGCCAGCAGCGCTAGCGGGAGCTCCTACAATGAGCAGTTCTTC. The gene calls are TRBV9 and TRBJ2-1; 10 bases align to TRBD2. Germline V lookup: CDR1 SGDLS, CDR2 YYNGEE. J was trimmed by 0 bases and V by 3 bases; bases with no gene match: 0. The CDR3 runs 15 residues.

The chain joins TRBV5-4 to TRBJ2-7; 8 bases agree with TRBD2. This CDR3 is 16 amino acids long. The ends lost 4 bases at V and 4 bases at J; junction bases unmatched: 13. Looked up from germline, CDR1 is SGHNT and CDR2 is YYREEE (reference sequence). CDR3 nucleotides: TGTGCCAGCAGCCCCGGGGGGGGAACTAAGACATACGAGCAGTACTTC. This codes for CASSPGGGTKTYEQYF.

This chain uses TRBV5-4 with TRBJ2-5, with D perhaps matching TRBD1 (6 bases). The CDR3 extends over 13 amino acids. The germline gives CDR1 SGHNT, CDR2 YYREEE (reference sequence). V shed 1 base and J shed 5 bases, with 9 bases lying between them. The CDR3: CASSLTGLETQYF. The CDR3 DNA reads TGTGCCAGCAGCTTGACAGGGCTGGAGACCCAGTACTTC.

V and J are TRBV5-1 and TRBJ1-1; 7 positions agree with TRBD1. V lost 4 bases to trimming and J lost 1 base; unmatched junction nucleotides: 10. CDR3 length equals 16 residues. CDR1 and CDR2 from the germline V gene are SGHRS and YFSETQ. DNA for the CDR3: TGCGCCAGCAGCCTTTCACAAACAGGGGCGAACACTGAAGCTTTCTTT. Its protein product is CASSLSQTGANTEAFF.

The CDR3 DNA is TGTGCCAGCAGTTTACCCCCGGACAGGGGTCAGCCCCAGCATTTT. Translated, it gives CASSLPPDRGQPQHF. The chain links TRBV28 to TRBJ1-5; 9 nucleotides align to TRBD1. With V trimmed by 2 bases and J by 6 bases, 5 bases remained unmatched. This CDR3 contains 15 residues. In germline, CDR1 is MDHEN, CDR2 SYDVKM.

The count of this clone is one. The chain joins TRBV15 to TRBJ1-2; D not resolved. The CDR3 covers 16 residues. From germline, CDR1 is LNHNV and CDR2 YYDKDF (reference sequence). Trimming left V 0 bases short and J 4 bases short, with 15 bases between. This chain's CDR3 is CATSRDLEGVSYGYTF. In DNA form, the CDR3 reads TGTGCCACCAGCAGAGATCTGGAGGGTGTAAGCTATGGCTACACCTTC.